The 15 T cell receptor beta chains reported below all come from one sample, sequenced in a study of T-cell reconstitution after alpha-beta-depleted transplantation in children. Unique molecular identifiers were used in preparing the TCRbeta library. TCRdb redid the calling of the PCR reads with MiXCR, one entry per CDR3 protein. The sample comprises a few hundred thousand distinct CDR3 sequences, around 17% of which are singletons, and roughly 3.3% rests with the top ten. Sequencing used PBMCs from the stem cell graft donor, obtained from the stem cell graft. These receptors came from a human donor who donated a stem cell graft to a child with acute lymphoblastic leukemia.

This clonotype turned up a few times. CDR3 bases: TGTGCCAGCAGCTTAGTAAGGGCCCGAGGGAATGAGCAGTTCTTC. This translates into CASSLVRARGNEQFF. This chain uses TRBV11-2 with TRBJ2-1; possible D gene TRBD2, 5 bases. Looked up from germline, CDR1 is SGHAT and CDR2 is FQNNGV. The CDR3 length is 15 residues. The germline V and J ends were trimmed by 1 base and 7 bases, with 14 bases remaining between them.

This clonotype was found a few times. J is TRBJ1-5 and V is TRBV12-3 or TRBV12-4; 8 bases match TRBD1. CDR3 length: 13 residues. V dropped 5 bases and J dropped 7; count of bases not matched to a gene: 4. The CDR3 DNA reads as TGTGCCAGCAGTCCCGCAGGGGGCCAGCCCCAGCATTTT. It codes for CASSPAGGQPQHF.

The chain carries TRBV20-1 and TRBJ2-7; 8 positions match TRBD2. Germline CDR1 reads DFQATT; CDR2 reads SNEGSKA (reference sequence). The CDR3 sequence is 13 residues long. V gave up 3 bases and J gave up 1 base; unmatched junction bases: 2. CDR3 loop: CSARTSESYEQYF. The CDR3 DNA reads as TGCAGTGCTAGGACTAGCGAATCCTACGAGCAGTACTTC.

This clonotype was seen a few times. The chain employs TRBV11-3 and TRBJ2-3; 13 bases fit TRBD2. J lost 4 bases, V lost 1 base, and 20 bases had no gene match. There are 22 residues in the CDR3. From germline, CDR1 is SGHNT and CDR2 YENEEA. CDR3 loop: CASSLVIPGLAGDVGGADTQYF. Written as DNA, the CDR3 is TGTGCCAGCAGCTTAGTAATCCCTGGACTAGCGGGAGATGTGGGTGGGGCAGATACGCAGTATTTT.

This clonotype showed up just a few times. The chain joins TRBV7-9 to TRBJ2-7; no reliable D call. CDR3 length: 14 amino acids. Trimming cost V 5 bases and J 1 base, with 12 bases left between them. The V gene's germline CDR1 is SEHNR and CDR2 FQNEAQ (reference sequence). CDR3 amino acids: CASSGVMPSYEQYF. DNA of the CDR3: TGTGCCAGCAGCGGAGTCATGCCTTCCTACGAGCAGTACTTC.

This chain links TRBV5-1 with TRBJ2-3; D is undetermined. V lost 4 bases and J lost 6, with 12 bases in between. Germline V lookup: CDR1 SGHRS, CDR2 YFSETQ. This CDR3 contains 13 residues. The CDR3 spells CASSHLSEDTQYF. CDR3 nucleotides: TGCGCCAGCAGCCACCTGTCGGAGGATACGCAGTATTTT.

V is TRBV5-6 and J is TRBJ1-1, with 9 bases matching TRBD1. V was clipped by 4 bases and J by 6 bases; unmatched bases: 13. The CDR3 consists of 16 residues. CDR1 is SGHDT and CDR2 is YYEEEE in the germline V gene. CDR3 region: CASSPKRGQGRAEAFF. In DNA, the CDR3 is TGTGCCAGCAGCCCGAAACGGGGACAGGGTCGAGCTGAAGCTTTCTTT.

This clonotype was picked up a small number of times. The chain combines TRBV20-1 with TRBJ2-5; 8 bases align to TRBD2. Per the germline V gene, CDR1 is DFQATT and CDR2 is SNEGSKA (reference sequence). Trimming at V came to 5 bases and at J to 4 bases, leaving 6 bases not matched to a gene. The length of the CDR3 is 13 residues. The CDR3 nucleotides are TGCAGTGCTCTGAGCGGGAGAAGAGAGACCCAGTACTTC. It encodes CSALSGRRETQYF.

This clonotype was counted a few times. The chain recombines TRBV5-1 with TRBJ2-5; D ambiguous. Trimming stripped 4 bases from V and 1 base from J, with 8 bases between. Germline V gene lookup returns CDR1 SGHRS and CDR2 YFSETQ. The CDR3 spans 13 residues. The DNA for the CDR3 is TGCGCCAGCAGCCCGGTTGTCCAAGAGACCCAGTACTTC. Encoded protein: CASSPVVQETQYF. Filled out from reference TRBV5-1 and TRBJ2-5, the complete variable domain reads KAGVTQTPRYLIKTRGQQVTLSCSPISGHRSVSWYQQTPGQGLQFLFEYFSETQRNKGNFPGRFSGRQFSNSRSEMNVSTLELGDSALYLCASSPVVQETQYFGPGTRLLVL.

The J gene is TRBJ2-7, the V gene TRBV15; D perhaps matches TRBD1 (6 bases). V was clipped by 2 bases and J by 0 bases, with 14 bases between them. The CDR3 extends over 16 amino acids. The germline V gene has CDR1 LNHNV and CDR2 YYDKDF (reference sequence). The CDR3 DNA reads TGTGCCACCAGCAGAATACCGGACAGTCCCTCCTACGAGCAGTACTTC. As protein: CATSRIPDSPSYEQYF.

V and J are TRBV12-3 or TRBV12-4 and TRBJ2-1; D may be TRBD1 (6 bases). The CDR3 is made up of 17 amino acids. Deletions cut 0 bases from V and 0 bases from J, with 12 bases between. In DNA, the CDR3 is TGTGCCAGCAGTTTAGCCCGGGACATAAACTCCTACAATGAGCAGTTCTTC. Residues: CASSLARDINSYNEQFF.

The chain links TRBV20-1 to TRBJ2-1, with D perhaps matching TRBD2 (5 bases). The V end was cut by 1 base, the J end by 7 bases, with 14 bases between. The CDR3 runs to 14 residues. Germline V gives CDR1 DFQATT, CDR2 SNEGSKA (reference sequence). As DNA, the CDR3 is TGCAGTGCTAGAGGTCTAGCTCTAAGGAATGAGCAGTTCTTC. Translating it yields CSARGLALRNEQFF.

This clonotype occurred many times. The gene calls are TRBV15 and TRBJ1-5; D is undetermined. This CDR3 is 14 amino acids long. The V gene lost 0 bases and the J gene lost 4 bases, with 7 bases spanning the gap. Per germline, CDR1 LNHNV and CDR2 YYDKDF (reference sequence). For the CDR3, the DNA is TGTGCCACCAGCAGAGATTCCTCGAATCAGCCCCAGCATTTT. Its protein is CATSRDSSNQPQHF.

There are a few counts of this clonotype. CDR3 protein: CASSLLAGGSTGELFF. CDR3 nucleotide sequence: TGTGCCAGCAGCTTGTTAGCGGGAGGATCAACCGGGGAGCTGTTTTTT. The V gene is TRBV7-3, the J gene TRBJ2-2; the match to TRBD2 covers 10 bases. This CDR3 is 16 amino acids long. V lost 3 bases and J lost 5; bases outside the gene matches: 6. The germline V gene has CDR1 SGHTA and CDR2 FQGTGA.

CDR3 loop: CASSPTGTSGSTDTQYF. The CDR3 DNA follows: TGTGCCAGCAGCCCGACTGGGACTAGCGGGAGCACAGATACGCAGTATTTT. The chain joins TRBV7-8 to TRBJ2-3; the match to TRBD2 covers 12 bases. V trimming: 5 bases; J trimming: 0 bases; junction bases outside the gene matches: 6. This CDR3 region has 17 residues. Germline CDR1 and CDR2: SGHVS and FQNEAQ.